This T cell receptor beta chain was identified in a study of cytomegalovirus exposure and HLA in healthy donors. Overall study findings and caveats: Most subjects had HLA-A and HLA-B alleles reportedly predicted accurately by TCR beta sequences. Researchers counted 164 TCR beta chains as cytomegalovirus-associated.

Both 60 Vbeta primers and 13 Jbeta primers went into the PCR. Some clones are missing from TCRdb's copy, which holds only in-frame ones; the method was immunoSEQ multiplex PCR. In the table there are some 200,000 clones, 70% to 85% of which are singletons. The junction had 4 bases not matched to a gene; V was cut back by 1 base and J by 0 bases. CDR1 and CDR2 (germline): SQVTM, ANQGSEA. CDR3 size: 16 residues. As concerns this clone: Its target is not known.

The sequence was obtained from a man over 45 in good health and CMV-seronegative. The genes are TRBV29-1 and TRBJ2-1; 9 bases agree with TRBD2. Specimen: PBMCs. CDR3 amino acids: CSVEGLAEGSYNEQFF. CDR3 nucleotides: TGCAGCGTTGAAGGACTAGCGGAGGGCTCCTACAATGAGCAGTTCTTC.